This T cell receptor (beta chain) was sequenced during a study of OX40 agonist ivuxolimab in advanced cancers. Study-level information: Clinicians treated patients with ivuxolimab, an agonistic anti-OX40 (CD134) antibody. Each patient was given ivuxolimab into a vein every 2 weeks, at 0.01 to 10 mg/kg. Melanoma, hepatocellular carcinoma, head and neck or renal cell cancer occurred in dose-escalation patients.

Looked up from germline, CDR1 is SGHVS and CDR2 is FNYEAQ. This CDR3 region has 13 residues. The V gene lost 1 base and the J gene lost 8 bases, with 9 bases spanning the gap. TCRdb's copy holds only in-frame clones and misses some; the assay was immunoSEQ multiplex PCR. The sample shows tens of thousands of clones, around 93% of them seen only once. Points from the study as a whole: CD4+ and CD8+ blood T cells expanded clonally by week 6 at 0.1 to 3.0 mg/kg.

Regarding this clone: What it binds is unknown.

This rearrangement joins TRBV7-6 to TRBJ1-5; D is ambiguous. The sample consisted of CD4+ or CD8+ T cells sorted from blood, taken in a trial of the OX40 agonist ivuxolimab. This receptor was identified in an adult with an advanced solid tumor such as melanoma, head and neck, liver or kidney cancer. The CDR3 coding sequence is TGTGCCAGCAGCTTAGGGGGTTCTGAGCCCCAGCATTTT. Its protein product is CASSLGGSEPQHF.